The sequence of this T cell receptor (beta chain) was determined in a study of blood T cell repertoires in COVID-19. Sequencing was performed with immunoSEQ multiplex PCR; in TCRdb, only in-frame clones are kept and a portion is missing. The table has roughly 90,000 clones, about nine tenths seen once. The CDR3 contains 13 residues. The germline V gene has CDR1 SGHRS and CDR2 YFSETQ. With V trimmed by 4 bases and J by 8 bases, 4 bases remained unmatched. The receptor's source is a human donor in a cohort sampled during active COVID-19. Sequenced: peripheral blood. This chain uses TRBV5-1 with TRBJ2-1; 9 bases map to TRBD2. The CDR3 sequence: CASSPSGRYEQFF. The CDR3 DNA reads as TGCGCCAGCAGCCCGAGCGGGAGGTATGAGCAGTTCTTC. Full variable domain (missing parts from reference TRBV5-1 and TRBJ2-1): KAGVTQTPRYLIKTRGQQVTLSCSPISGHRSVSWYQQTPGQGLQFLFEYFSETQRNKGNFPGRFSGRQFSNSRSEMNVSTLELGDSALYLCASSPSGRYEQFFGPGTRLTVL.